Listed here are 31 T cell receptor beta chains from one sample, sequenced in a study of T-cell reconstitution after alpha-beta-depleted transplantation in children. A TCRbeta library incorporating unique molecular identifiers was prepared. TCRdb reanalysed the PCR reads using MiXCR and keeps one entry per CDR3 protein. In the table there are roughly 310,000 distinct CDR3 sequences, roughly 21% of which are singletons. Specimen: PBMCs, mostly from graft donor cells, collected 180 days after TCRalphabeta/CD19-depleted stem cell transplant. These receptors were obtained from a male patient aged 10-17 years who had a stem cell transplant for acute lymphoblastic leukemia, so the T cells may come from the graft donor.

The gene calls are TRBV7-2 and TRBJ2-3; D tentatively reads TRBD1 or TRBD2 (6 bases each). V was shortened by 2 bases and J by 3 bases, with 12 bases between the two germline ends. This CDR3 has 15 residues. CDR1 is SGHTA and CDR2 is FQGNSA in the germline V gene. CDR3 region: CASSLSPGATDTQYF. Here the CDR3 DNA reads TGTGCCAGCAGCTTATCCCCGGGGGCAACAGATACGCAGTATTTT. The variable domain in full, with the rest retrieved from reference TRBV7-2 and TRBJ2-3, is GAGVSQSPSNKVTEKGKDVELRCDPISGHTALYWYRQSLGQGLEFLIYFQGNSAPDKSGLPSDRFSAERTGGSVSTLTIQRTQQEDSAVYLCASSLSPGATDTQYFGPGTRLTVL.

This clonotype was detected a few times. The chain employs TRBV12-3 or TRBV12-4 and TRBJ2-5; 7 bases map to TRBD2. The CDR3 is 13 residues long. J was trimmed by 9 bases and V by 3 bases; bases with no gene match: 7. CDR3 residues: CASSFSSAGAQYF. The CDR3 DNA reads as TGTGCCAGCAGTTTTTCCAGCGCGGGGGCCCAGTACTTC.

The count of this clonotype is one. The gene calls are TRBV5-1 and TRBJ2-2; 8 bases fit TRBD1. Germline trimming cut 0 bases from V and 7 bases from J; bases unmatched to any gene: 5. Per the germline V gene, CDR1 is SGHRS and CDR2 is YFSETQ. This CDR3 is built from 15 residues. As DNA, the CDR3 is TGCGCCAGCAGCTTGGCCTCTGGGACAGGCGGGGAGCTGTTTTTT. Its translation: CASSLASGTGGELFF.

In regard to this clonotype: A junction end diverges from the germline sequence, so it may reflect a read error. The V gene is TRBV15, the J gene TRBJ2-3; the match to TRBD2 covers 8 bases. Germline V gives CDR1 LNHNV, CDR2 YYDKDF (reference sequence). This CDR3 is built from 20 residues. The CDR3 region has the DNA TGTGCCACCAGGAGAGAACCAAGCGGTGGGCGGGAGGAAAGCACAGATACGCAGTATTTT. Its translation: CATRREPSGGREESTDTQYF. The full variable domain, its missing parts supplied by reference TRBV15 and TRBJ2-3, is DAMVIQNPRYQVTQFGKPVTLSCSQTLNHNVMYWYQQKSSQAPKLLFHYYDKDFNNEADTPDNFQSRRPNTSFCFLDIRSPGLGDTAMYLCATRREPSGGREESTDTQYFGPGTRLTVL.

The V gene is TRBV6-1, the J gene TRBJ1-1; no clear D. Germline V CDR1 and CDR2: MNHNS, SASEGT. V lost 8 bases and J 1 base, leaving 14 bases between the germline ends. This CDR3 has 14 residues. CDR3 DNA: TGTGCCAGCCGAAGGGCGACCCAGAACACTGAAGCTTTCTTT. This gives the protein CASRRATQNTEAFF.

V gene TRBV10-3 combines with J gene TRBJ2-1; 10 bases map to TRBD2. Looked up from germline, CDR1 is ENHRY and CDR2 is SYGVKD. V was pared by 7 bases and J by 7 bases, with 7 bases of the junction left unmatched. There are 14 residues in the CDR3. The chain's CDR3 is CAIKREGEKNEQFF. The CDR3 region has the DNA TGTGCCATCAAGCGGGAGGGTGAAAAAAATGAGCAGTTCTTC.

The J gene is TRBJ1-1, the V gene TRBV20-1, with 7 bases identical to TRBD1. Germline CDR1 DFQATT, CDR2 SNEGSKA (reference sequence). The CDR3 runs 12 residues. The CDR3 sequence is CRGGGANTEAFF. The CDR3 DNA follows: TGCAGGGGAGGGGGCGCGAACACTGAAGCTTTCTTT.

This clonotype has more than one count but fewer than ten. The V and J genes are TRBV18 and TRBJ1-1, with D perhaps TRBD1 (6 bases). Germline CDR1 KGHSH, CDR2 LQKENI. The CDR3 length is 12 residues. V shed 5 bases and J shed 6 bases, with 10 bases lying between them. The DNA for the CDR3 is TGTGCCAGCTCATCACAGGGTTCTGAAGCTTTCTTT. This encodes CASSSQGSEAFF.

In its sample, this clonotype was seen a few times. V gene TRBV20-1 combines with J gene TRBJ2-7, with D tentatively TRBD1 (5 bases). Trimming cost V 5 bases and J 3 bases, with 8 bases left between them. The CDR3 has 11 amino acids. Germline-derived CDR1 and CDR2 are DFQATT and SNEGSKA (reference sequence). The DNA for the CDR3 is TGCAGTGCTCCGGACATCTACGAGCAGTACTTC. Protein product: CSAPDIYEQYF.

This clonotype was observed a handful of times. V gene TRBV24-1 combines with J gene TRBJ2-7, with a weak D call TRBD2 (5 bases). The germline V gene encodes CDR1 KGHDR and CDR2 SFDVKD. This CDR3 contains 13 residues. Trimming shortened V by 2 bases and J by 6 bases, and 10 bases separated the two germline ends. This CDR3 is CATSDSAGIEQYF. Written as DNA, the CDR3 is TGTGCCACCAGTGATTCGGCGGGCATCGAGCAGTACTTC.

This clonotype was detected ten times or more. The V call is TRBV7-6, the J call TRBJ2-5; no firm D call. Trimming took off 5 bases at V and 0 bases at J, with 1 base between the two ends. CDR1 and CDR2 (germline): SGHVS, FNYEAQ. There are 11 residues in the CDR3. The CDR3 region is CASSHQETQYF. DNA for the CDR3: TGTGCCAGCAGCCACCAAGAGACCCAGTACTTC. Together with reference TRBV7-6 and TRBJ2-5, the CDR3 gives the full variable domain: GAGVSQSPRYKVTKRGQDVALRCDPISGHVSLYWYRQALGQGPEFLTYFNYEAQQDKSGLPNDRFSAERPEGSISTLTIQRTEQRDSAMYRCASSHQETQYFGPGTRLLVL.

This chain joins TRBV29-1 and TRBJ2-7; 7 bases agree with TRBD2. The V and J ends lost 7 bases and 0 bases, in that order; junction bases with no gene match: 9. This CDR3 region has 14 residues. CDR1 and CDR2 from the germline V gene are SQVTM and ANQGSEA. DNA of the CDR3: TGCAGCGCCAAAACCGGGGGGAGCTCCTACGAGCAGTACTTC. It codes for CSAKTGGSSYEQYF.

The rearrangement links TRBV2 to TRBJ2-7; TRBD1 might be the D (6 bases). The length of the CDR3 is 17 residues. CDR1 SNHLY and CDR2 FYNNEI come from the germline V gene. V was pared by 7 bases and J by 0 bases, with 22 bases between. The CDR3: CASTFPPGHRNSYEQYF. As DNA, the CDR3 is TGTGCCAGCACTTTTCCCCCGGGACACAGGAACTCCTACGAGCAGTACTTC.

The chain joins TRBV6-1 to TRBJ2-7; possibly TRBD1 for D (6 bases). CDR1 is MNHNS and CDR2 is SASEGT in the germline V gene. Between the trimmed V and J ends, which lost 4 bases and 2 bases, there was a span of 12 bases. The CDR3 contains 14 residues. The CDR3 loop reads CASSGGPYPYEQYF. The DNA for the CDR3 is TGTGCCAGCAGTGGGGGGCCATACCCCTACGAGCAGTACTTC.

The V and J genes are TRBV25-1 and TRBJ2-2; 9 bases are a match to TRBD1. CDR3 size: 19 residues. Germline-derived CDR1 and CDR2 are MGHDK and SYGVNS. The V and J ends lost 5 bases and 5 bases, in that order; junction bases with no gene match: 18. The DNA of the CDR3 is TGTGCCAGCAGTTCCTTCTTCAGTTACAGGGGGCTCGATACCGGGGAGCTGTTTTTT. As protein: CASSSFFSYRGLDTGELFF.

V and J are TRBV27 and TRBJ1-2; D is undetermined. Germline assignment: CDR1 MNHEY and CDR2 SMNVEV (reference sequence). The length of the CDR3 is 16 residues. Deletions cut 0 bases from V and 0 bases from J, with 11 bases between. CDR3 sequence reads: CASSLSPGSPNYGYTF. As DNA, the CDR3 is TGTGCCAGCAGTTTATCTCCGGGCAGCCCTAACTATGGCTACACCTTC.

The V call is TRBV6-1, the J call TRBJ1-1; no reliable D call. Germline V gene lookup returns CDR1 MNHNS and CDR2 SASEGT. Trimming pared 5 bases from V and 2 bases from J, leaving 15 bases between. CDR3 length equals 15 residues. The CDR3 nucleotides are TGTGCCAGCAGTCAACCCGGGTATTCTAACACTGAAGCTTTCTTT. Encoded protein: CASSQPGYSNTEAFF.

The genes are TRBV12-3 or TRBV12-4 and TRBJ2-1; D gene uncertain. The CDR3 runs to 17 residues. V was pared by 4 bases and J by 0 bases, with 16 bases between. Here the CDR3 DNA reads TGTGCCAGCAGTTCCCCCCATAATGGTGGCTCCTACAATGAGCAGTTCTTC. The encoded protein is CASSSPHNGGSYNEQFF.

The chain has TRBV7-3 and TRBJ2-1; 14 positions match TRBD2. Per the germline V gene, CDR1 is SGHTA and CDR2 is FQGTGA. CDR3 size: 17 residues. Trimming at V came to 2 bases and at J to 9 bases, leaving 9 bases not matched to a gene. The CDR3 DNA follows: TGTGCCAGCAGCTTACATCCGGGACTAGCGGGAGTGGGTGAGCAGTTCTTC. As protein: CASSLHPGLAGVGEQFF. The entire variable domain, with the rest obtained from reference TRBV7-3 and TRBJ2-1, is as follows: GAGVSQTPSNKVTEKGKYVELRCDPISGHTALYWYRQSLGQGPEFLIYFQGTGAADDSGLPNDRFFAVRPEGSVSTLKIQRTERGDSAVYLCASSLHPGLAGVGEQFFGPGTRLTVL.

The gene calls are TRBV12-3 or TRBV12-4 and TRBJ1-2; 9 bases align to TRBD1. V was pared by 3 bases and J by 4 bases, with 6 bases of the junction left unmatched. The CDR3 is made up of 15 amino acids. CDR3 sequence (DNA): TGTGCCAGCAGTTTGCTCGACAGGGGGAGCTATGGCTACACCTTC. Its translation: CASSLLDRGSYGYTF.

The sample holds many counts of this clonotype. The rearrangement links TRBV6-2 or TRBV6-3 to TRBJ1-2; 8 positions agree with TRBD1. V shed 6 bases and J 4 bases; nucleotides not matched to a gene: 10. Germline V CDR1 and CDR2: MNHEY, SVGEGT. This CDR3 has 15 amino acids. CDR3 sequence: CASRRPGQALYGYTF. CDR3 in DNA: TGTGCCAGCAGACGACCGGGACAGGCGCTCTATGGCTACACCTTC.

This clonotype was seen only a few times. The V call is TRBV29-1, the J call TRBJ2-1; 8 nucleotides align to TRBD1. V lost 6 bases to trimming and J lost 2 bases; unmatched junction nucleotides: 3. Germline V gene sequence: CDR1 SQVTM, CDR2 ANQGSEA. This CDR3 spans 13 amino acids. The DNA for the CDR3 is TGCAGCGTGGAGGACAGGGCCTACAATGAGCAGTTCTTC. Residues: CSVEDRAYNEQFF.

This clonotype was seen repeatedly, ten times or more. This chain uses TRBV21-1 with TRBJ2-1; the D call TRBD1 from the table was never checked on the DNA. TRBV21-1 is designated a pseudogene. This CDR3 is 16 amino acids long. Here the CDR3 reads CASSKEGRTSYNEQFF. In DNA, the CDR3 is TGTGCCAGCAGCAAAGAGGGACGAACCTCCTACAATGAGCAGTTCTTC.

This clonotype occurred a few times. The chain has TRBV7-9 and TRBJ2-5, with 8 bases lining up with TRBD2. Germline V gene lookup returns CDR1 SEHNR and CDR2 FQNEAQ (reference sequence). The CDR3 has 17 amino acids. J was trimmed by 1 base and V by 5 bases; bases with no gene match: 12. The CDR3 sequence is CASSLSTQAGAQETQYF. The DNA for the CDR3 is TGTGCCAGCAGCCTGTCAACTCAAGCGGGAGCCCAAGAGACCCAGTACTTC.

The CDR3 region is CASSPVALSYEQYF. DNA of the CDR3: TGTGCCAGCAGCCCTGTCGCTTTATCATACGAGCAGTACTTC. The chain combines TRBV7-9 with TRBJ2-7; no clear D gene. CDR1 is SEHNR, CDR2 FQNEAQ, per germline (reference sequence). V lost 5 bases to trimming and J lost 4 bases, with 15 bases between them. CDR3 length: 14 amino acids.

This clonotype was counted between two and nine times. The chain employs TRBV6-6 and TRBJ1-1; TRBD1 might be the D (5 bases). Germline assignment: CDR1 MNHNY and CDR2 SVGAGI (reference sequence). Trimming removed 8 bases from V and 5 bases from J, with 15 bases in between. The CDR3 contains 13 residues. CDR3: CASALEGRTEAFF. The CDR3, as DNA: TGTGCCAGCGCCCTGGAGGGGAGGACTGAAGCTTTCTTT.

This chain links TRBV6-1 with TRBJ2-1; 7 bases fit TRBD2. There are 15 residues in the CDR3. J lost 4 bases, V lost 2 bases, and 5 bases had no gene match. From germline, CDR1 is MNHNS and CDR2 SASEGT. CDR3 DNA sequence: TGTGCCAGCAGTGAAAAATGGGGGGGGTACAATGAGCAGTTCTTC. Translation gives CASSEKWGGYNEQFF.

The chain couples TRBV7-9 to TRBJ2-1; weak D call: TRBD1 (5 bases). Germline V gene data show CDR1 as SEHNR and CDR2 as FQNEAQ (reference sequence). The CDR3 length is 15 residues. The ends were cut back, 1 base at V and 6 bases at J, with 13 bases in the middle. The CDR3 here is CASSLDPAGRNEQFF. CDR3 nucleotides: TGTGCCAGCAGCTTAGACCCCGCAGGGCGCAATGAGCAGTTCTTC.

The genes are TRBV6-1 and TRBJ2-7; D remains ambiguous. Germline assignment: CDR1 MNHNS and CDR2 SASEGT. There are 15 residues in the CDR3. Trimming stripped 7 bases from V and 2 bases from J, with 18 bases between. CDR3 region: CASNIFPDKPYEQYF. In DNA form, the CDR3 reads TGTGCCAGCAACATTTTCCCCGACAAACCCTACGAGCAGTACTTC.

The V call is TRBV7-8, the J call TRBJ2-2, with 10 bases lining up with TRBD2. The CDR3 spans 15 residues. Unmatched junction bases numbered 6, after V lost 7 bases and J lost 4 bases. Germline V gene sequence: CDR1 SGHVS, CDR2 FQNEAQ. The CDR3, as DNA: TGTGCCAGCACAGTTCTAGCGGGAGCCACCGGGGAGCTGTTTTTT. Amino acids: CASTVLAGATGELFF.

The chain is built from TRBV6-5 and TRBJ2-7, with TRBD1 identical over 12 bases. The CDR3 sequence is 14 residues long. CDR1 and CDR2 from the germline V gene are MNHEY and SVGAGI. V shed 0 bases and J 10 bases; nucleotides not matched to a gene: 4. DNA of the CDR3: TGTGCCAGCAGTTACTCAGGGACAGGGGGCGTTCAGTACTTC. This translates into CASSYSGTGGVQYF.